This is a list of T cell receptor beta chains from one sample in a study of T cell repertoires in cytomegalovirus infection. Each CDR3 protein is one row after TCRdb ran MiXCR on the reads. This sample carries more than 650,000 distinct CDR3 sequences, less than 40% of them seen once, and the ten largest clones take more than 2.5%. Sequencing was performed on PBMCs. Receptors were obtained from a human donor in good health (CMV status not recorded). Some clones in this sample may be carry-over from other donors' samples. Each CDR3 is given with its conserved first and last residue.

len: 14; v_gene: TRBV7-2; j_gene: TRBJ1-5; CDR3aa: CASSLAWGGRPQHF
len: 17; v_gene: TRBV6-1; j_gene: TRBJ1-5; CDR3aa: CASRGVWAEFSNQPQHF
len: 15; v_gene: TRBV7-6; j_gene: TRBJ1-4; CDR3aa: CASSLPGRRGEKLFF
len: 18; v_gene: TRBV7-2; j_gene: TRBJ2-7; CDR3aa: CASSLRASGRFGKYEQYF
len: 15; v_gene: TRBV12-3/TRBV12-4; j_gene: TRBJ1-2; CDR3aa: CASSLPQTWNYGYTF
len: 16; v_gene: TRBV29-1; j_gene: TRBJ2-1; CDR3aa: CSVTRQGRRSYNEQFF
len: 14; v_gene: TRBV6-6; j_gene: TRBJ2-1; CDR3aa: CASSPPRGYNEQFF
len: 12; v_gene: TRBV2; j_gene: TRBJ1-3; CDR3aa: CASSEVGNTIYF
len: 12; v_gene: TRBV6-1; j_gene: TRBJ2-2; CDR3aa: CASSIDTGELFF
len: 14; v_gene: TRBV7-8; j_gene: TRBJ2-1; CDR3aa: CASRRDRGPREQFF
len: 14; v_gene: TRBV6-2/TRBV6-3; j_gene: TRBJ2-1; CDR3aa: CASSYVGTYNEQFF
len: 14; v_gene: TRBV15; j_gene: TRBJ1-5; CDR3aa: CATSREISNQPQHF
len: 13; v_gene: TRBV29-1; j_gene: TRBJ2-3; CDR3aa: CSVAADPVDTQYF
len: 16; v_gene: TRBV7-2; j_gene: TRBJ1-2; CDR3aa: CASSLSFPQGADGYTF
len: 14; v_gene: TRBV5-4; j_gene: TRBJ2-7; CDR3aa: CASSLRLPSNEQYF
len: 12; v_gene: TRBV2; j_gene: TRBJ2-7; CDR3aa: CASRRTVYEQYF
len: 12; v_gene: TRBV6-8; j_gene: TRBJ2-1; CDR3aa: CASSYFFNEQFF
len: 15; v_gene: TRBV11-3; j_gene: TRBJ2-7; CDR3aa: CASSLGGAEAYEQYF
len: 14; v_gene: TRBV28; j_gene: TRBJ1-1; CDR3aa: CASDPGFPNTEAFF
len: 15; v_gene: TRBV4-2; j_gene: TRBJ1-5; CDR3aa: CASSRRWDSNQPQHF
len: 15; v_gene: TRBV12-5; j_gene: TRBJ2-2; CDR3aa: CASAPRGGNTGELFF
len: 14; v_gene: TRBV28; j_gene: TRBJ2-7; CDR3aa: CASSRGGVTYEQYF
len: 15; v_gene: TRBV7-6; j_gene: TRBJ1-5; CDR3aa: CASSLAPESNQPQHF
len: 16; v_gene: TRBV12-5; j_gene: TRBJ2-3; CDR3aa: CASGLPRGSRTDTQYF
len: 17; v_gene: TRBV19; j_gene: TRBJ1-4; CDR3aa: CASSPEGRPPTNEKLFF
len: 14; v_gene: TRBV6-2/TRBV6-3; j_gene: TRBJ2-7; CDR3aa: CASIRRGRPDEHYF
len: 12; v_gene: TRBV28; j_gene: TRBJ2-5; CDR3aa: CASSEGLETQYF
len: 14; v_gene: TRBV28; j_gene: TRBJ2-3; CDR3aa: CASKRTGSPDTQYF
len: 18; v_gene: TRBV5-4; j_gene: TRBJ2-3; CDR3aa: CASSPRTSGRYGTDTQYF
len: 16; v_gene: TRBV6-6; j_gene: TRBJ1-5; CDR3aa: CASSLATGVLNQPQHF
len: 15; v_gene: TRBV12-3/TRBV12-4; j_gene: TRBJ2-7; CDR3aa: CASSLAGDDTYEQYF
len: 14; v_gene: TRBV7-2; j_gene: TRBJ1-2; CDR3aa: CASSLDTGDYGYTF
len: 11; v_gene: TRBV6-5; j_gene: TRBJ1-1; CDR3aa: CASSSSTEAFF
len: 17; v_gene: TRBV25-1; j_gene: TRBJ2-3; CDR3aa: CASSELAGVLSTDTQYF
len: 18; v_gene: TRBV18; j_gene: TRBJ1-1; CDR3aa: CASSRKADRGNMNTEAFF
len: 17; v_gene: TRBV28; j_gene: TRBJ2-7; CDR3aa: CASSSTREVAGVWEQYF
len: 12; v_gene: TRBV6-6; j_gene: TRBJ1-6; CDR3aa: CASSYVSSPLHF
len: 14; v_gene: TRBV5-1; j_gene: TRBJ1-1; CDR3aa: CASSSGQGVPEAFF
len: 16; v_gene: TRBV7-2; j_gene: TRBJ1-6; CDR3aa: CASSHGTAFYNSPLHF
len: 16; v_gene: TRBV7-8; j_gene: TRBJ1-6; CDR3aa: CASSLQESSYNSPLHF
len: 18; v_gene: TRBV7-6; j_gene: TRBJ2-3; CDR3aa: CASSSTRGGRVTLDTQYF
len: 14; v_gene: TRBV12-3/TRBV12-4; j_gene: TRBJ2-7; CDR3aa: CASSDGVGAYEQYF
len: 15; v_gene: TRBV28; j_gene: TRBJ2-6; CDR3aa: CASSPIGSGANVLTF